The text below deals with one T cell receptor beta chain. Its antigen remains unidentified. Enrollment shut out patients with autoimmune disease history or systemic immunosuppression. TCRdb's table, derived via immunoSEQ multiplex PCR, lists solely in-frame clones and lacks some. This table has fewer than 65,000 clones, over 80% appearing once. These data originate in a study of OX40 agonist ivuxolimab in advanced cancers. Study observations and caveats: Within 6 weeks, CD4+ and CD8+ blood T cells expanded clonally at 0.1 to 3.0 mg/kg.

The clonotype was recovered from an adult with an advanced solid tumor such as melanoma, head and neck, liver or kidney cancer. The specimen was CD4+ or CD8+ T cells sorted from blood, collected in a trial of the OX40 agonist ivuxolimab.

CDR3 residues: CSFRQSYNSPLHF. The CDR3 DNA reads TGCAGCTTCCGACAGTCCTATAATTCACCCCTCCACTTT. The rearrangement uses TRBV29-1 and TRBJ1-6, with TRBD1 as a possible D gene (5 bases). V lost 8 bases and J 1 base, leaving 9 bases between the germline ends. The germline V gene encodes CDR1 SQVTM and CDR2 ANQGSEA. This CDR3 region has 13 residues.